The rows below give T cell receptor beta chains drawn from one sample of a study of T-cell memory formation after mild COVID-19. TCRdb reprocessed the 5' RACE reads with MiXCR, giving one entry per CDR3 protein. Among a few hundred thousand distinct CDR3 sequences listed, around a quarter were seen once. The sample was PBMCs or a T cell subset sorted from them (not recorded which). These receptors were taken from an adult woman who had mild COVID-19 (a few samples of this study predate the infection). Cell type and time point are not known. Both conserved end residues are part of each CDR3. Each record gives: J gene, clone size, D gene, V gene, CDR3 DNA, CDR3 protein. The D gene is left open where the match is weak. A row's size may be missing; if present it is once, few, many or a size class.

J: TRBJ2-3; size: -; D: -; V: TRBV14; DNA: TGTGCCAGCAGCCAACTCGGTAGCCCTAGCACAGATACGCAGTATTTT; CDR3: CASSQLGSPSTDTQYF
J: TRBJ1-4; size: -; D: -; V: TRBV29-1; DNA: TGCAGCGTCGCTGGGGGAGGGGAAACTGGAAAACTGTTTTTT; CDR3: CSVAGGGETGKLFF
J: TRBJ2-7; size: -; D: TRBD2; V: TRBV7-2; DNA: TGTGCCAGCAGCTCTGTCCCGGGACTAGCGGGAGGCTCCTACGAGCAGTACTTC; CDR3: CASSSVPGLAGGSYEQYF
J: TRBJ1-5; size: -; D: -; V: TRBV20-1; DNA: TGCAGTGCCCAGGAGGGGCGGGGGGTCGGCAATCAGCCCCAGCATTTT; CDR3: CSAQEGRGVGNQPQHF
J: TRBJ2-3; size: few; D: TRBD2; V: TRBV28; DNA: TGTGCCAGCAGTTTCGGCGGGAGAGCAGATACGCAGTATTTT; CDR3: CASSFGGRADTQYF
J: TRBJ2-1; size: -; D: -; V: TRBV15; DNA: TGTGCCACCAGCAGAGGGGCTAGGAGCTACAATGAGCAGTTCTTC; CDR3: CATSRGARSYNEQFF
J: TRBJ2-7; size: few; D: TRBD1; V: TRBV20-1; DNA: TGCAGTGCTTCGGACAGGGGATGGGACGAGCAGTACTTC; CDR3: CSASDRGWDEQYF
J: TRBJ2-5; size: few; D: -; V: TRBV5-1; DNA: TGCGCCAGCAGCTTGTTCCTAGCCAGTTCAGAGACCCAGTACTTC; CDR3: CASSLFLASSETQYF
J: TRBJ1-1; size: -; D: -; V: TRBV5-1; DNA: TGCGCCAGCAGCTTGGCCGCGGGTATGAACACTGAAGCTTTCTTT; CDR3: CASSLAAGMNTEAFF
J: TRBJ2-4; size: -; D: -; V: TRBV5-1; DNA: TGCGCCAGCAGCTCAGGAAACATTCAGTACTTC; CDR3: CASSSGNIQYF
J: TRBJ2-1; size: few; D: -; V: TRBV7-3; DNA: TGTGCCAGCAGCTCACCGGCGGGATCCTACAATGAGCAGTTCTTC; CDR3: CASSSPAGSYNEQFF
J: TRBJ2-2; size: many; D: -; V: TRBV24-1; DNA: TGTGCCACCAGTGATCTCGGACAGAACACCGGGGAGCTGTTTTTT; CDR3: CATSDLGQNTGELFF
J: TRBJ2-3; size: few; D: -; V: TRBV6-2/TRBV6-3; DNA: TGTGCCAGCAGTTACTCAGGGTCCCGTACAGATACGCAGTATTTT; CDR3: CASSYSGSRTDTQYF
J: TRBJ2-7; size: -; D: TRBD2; V: TRBV12-3/TRBV12-4; DNA: TGTGCCAGCAGTTTAGGATATCGTGGGAGGGCGAGCGAGCAGTACTTC; CDR3: CASSLGYRGRASEQYF
J: TRBJ2-1; size: few; D: TRBD2; V: TRBV29-1; DNA: TGCAGCGCCCCCCTCGGGGGGTCGACATATGAGCAGTTCTTC; CDR3: CSAPLGGSTYEQFF
J: TRBJ2-2; size: few; D: -; V: TRBV6-2/TRBV6-3; DNA: TGTGCCAGCAGTTACAAATGGGAGGGGGCGAACACCGGGGAGCTGTTTTTT; CDR3: CASSYKWEGANTGELFF
J: TRBJ2-1; size: -; D: TRBD2; V: TRBV30; DNA: TGTGCCTGGAGACTAGCGGGGCAAACCCAGTTCTTC; CDR3: CAWRLAGQTQFF
J: TRBJ2-1; size: -; D: TRBD2; V: TRBV7-3; DNA: TGTGCCAGCAGCCCTAACGATCTAGCGGGAGCCTTAGGTGAGCAGTTCTTC; CDR3: CASSPNDLAGALGEQFF
J: TRBJ1-1; size: -; D: -; V: TRBV9; DNA: TGTGCCAGCAGCGTCGGAGACCGGGACATAAACACTGAAGCTTTCTTT; CDR3: CASSVGDRDINTEAFF
J: TRBJ2-7; size: -; D: -; V: TRBV6-5; DNA: TGTGCCAGCAGTCCGGGCCTCGGGACATCTTACGAGCAGTACTTC; CDR3: CASSPGLGTSYEQYF
J: TRBJ1-5; size: -; D: TRBD1; V: TRBV20-1; DNA: TGCAGTGCTAGTGTTGCAGGGGGAGGCAATCAGCCCCAGCATTTT; CDR3: CSASVAGGGNQPQHF
J: TRBJ1-1; size: few; D: -; V: TRBV9; DNA: TGTGCCAGCAGCGTAGGCGGGACAACGAGGAACACTGAAGCTTTCTTT; CDR3: CASSVGGTTRNTEAFF
J: TRBJ1-1; size: many; D: -; V: TRBV28; DNA: TGTGCCAGCAGTTTCCCCAGGGATGAAGCTTTCTTT; CDR3: CASSFPRDEAFF
J: TRBJ2-2; size: few; D: -; V: TRBV21-1; DNA: TGTGCCAGCAGCCCCTACACCGTAGACACGTACACCGGGGAGCTGTTTTTT; CDR3: CASSPYTVDTYTGELFF
J: TRBJ2-2; size: -; D: TRBD1; V: TRBV5-5; DNA: TGTGCCAGCAGCCCCGCGGGACAGGGGGTGACCGGGGAGCTGTTTTTT; CDR3: CASSPAGQGVTGELFF
J: TRBJ2-2; size: -; D: TRBD2; V: TRBV12-3/TRBV12-4; DNA: TGTGCCAGCAGTTACCGGGACTATCCCGGGACCGGGGAGCTGTTTTTT; CDR3: CASSYRDYPGTGELFF
J: TRBJ1-1; size: -; D: -; V: TRBV7-9; DNA: TGTGCCATACAGGGTGCGAACACTGAAGCTTTCTTT; CDR3: CAIQGANTEAFF
J: TRBJ1-1; size: few; D: -; V: TRBV20-1; DNA: TGCAGTGCTAGAGAGGGAGGGAGACTCACTGAAGCTTTCTTT; CDR3: CSAREGGRLTEAFF
J: TRBJ2-2; size: -; D: -; V: TRBV20-1; DNA: TGCAGTGCCGAGGCTACGAACACCGGGGAGCTGTTTTTT; CDR3: CSAEATNTGELFF
J: TRBJ2-7; size: few; D: -; V: TRBV9; DNA: TGTGCCAGCAGCCTCCTCCCAGACTACGAGCAGTACTTC; CDR3: CASSLLPDYEQYF
J: TRBJ1-6; size: few; D: -; V: TRBV30; DNA: TGTGCCTGGAGCCCAGGACTGGATAATTCACCCCTCCACTTT; CDR3: CAWSPGLDNSPLHF
J: TRBJ2-1; size: few; D: -; V: TRBV24-1; DNA: TGTGCCACCAGTGAGCCCTACAATGAGCAGTTCTTC; CDR3: CATSEPYNEQFF
J: TRBJ2-2; size: -; D: -; V: TRBV12-3/TRBV12-4; DNA: TGTGCCAGCAGTCCCGGGACCTTCCGAGGGGAGCTGTTTTTT; CDR3: CASSPGTFRGELFF
J: TRBJ2-1; size: few; D: -; V: TRBV19; DNA: TGTGCCACGCTCCGAAGGGGGGACTACAATGAGCAGTTCTTC; CDR3: CATLRRGDYNEQFF
J: TRBJ2-7; size: -; D: TRBD2; V: TRBV29-1; DNA: TGCAGCGTTCGTAAATCGGGGGGTAACTACGAGCAGTACTTC; CDR3: CSVRKSGGNYEQYF
J: TRBJ1-2; size: -; D: -; V: TRBV20-1; DNA: TGCAGTGCTAGGGACATAGCCTATGGCTACACCTTC; CDR3: CSARDIAYGYTF
J: TRBJ2-3; size: few; D: -; V: TRBV19; DNA: TGTGCCAGTAGTATAGATCCAGGTAGCACAGATACGCAGTATTTT; CDR3: CASSIDPGSTDTQYF
J: TRBJ1-6; size: few; D: -; V: TRBV6-2/TRBV6-3; DNA: TGTGCCGGACATTTAGGACGGGGTAATTCACCCCTCCACTTT; CDR3: CAGHLGRGNSPLHF
J: TRBJ1-1; size: -; D: -; V: TRBV5-1; DNA: TGCGCCAGCACGGCAGGTCAGACTGAAGCTTTCTTT; CDR3: CASTAGQTEAFF
J: TRBJ2-3; size: few; D: -; V: TRBV2; DNA: TGTGCCAGCAGACCGGACGGCACAGATACGCAGTATTTT; CDR3: CASRPDGTDTQYF
J: TRBJ2-1; size: -; D: -; V: TRBV7-2; DNA: TGTGCCAGCAGCTTAGCCCCGGACTACGTCTACAATGAGCAGTTCTTC; CDR3: CASSLAPDYVYNEQFF
J: TRBJ1-1; size: -; D: -; V: TRBV5-1; DNA: TGCGCCAGCAGCTGGGGAATCCGACAGGCGGAGGAAGCTTTCTTT; CDR3: CASSWGIRQAEEAFF
J: TRBJ2-7; size: -; D: -; V: TRBV5-6; DNA: TGTGCCAGCAGCTTGGCGCCGGCCAGACCCTACGAGCAGTACTTC; CDR3: CASSLAPARPYEQYF
J: TRBJ2-4; size: -; D: -; V: TRBV24-1; DNA: TGTGCCACCAGTGATGGAGGGGGACTAGCCAAAAACATTCAGTACTTC; CDR3: CATSDGGGLAKNIQYF
J: TRBJ2-7; size: few; D: -; V: TRBV20-1; DNA: TGCAGTGCTAGAGATCAAGGGAGCGGGTCCTACGAGCAGTACTTC; CDR3: CSARDQGSGSYEQYF
J: TRBJ2-5; size: few; D: TRBD1; V: TRBV5-1; DNA: TGCGCCAGCAGCTTTCGGCCGGGACAGGGAGAGGAGACCCAGTACTTC; CDR3: CASSFRPGQGEETQYF
J: TRBJ2-5; size: -; D: -; V: TRBV29-1; DNA: TGCAGCGTTGTTCCGGCGGGTCAAGAGACCCAGTACTTC; CDR3: CSVVPAGQETQYF
J: TRBJ1-2; size: -; D: TRBD1; V: TRBV7-8; DNA: TGTGCCAGCAGCGCAGGGGGTAGGACAGCTGGCTACACCTTC; CDR3: CASSAGGRTAGYTF
J: TRBJ2-3; size: few; D: TRBD1; V: TRBV11-2; DNA: TGTGCCAGCAGCTTAGGGACAGGGGACACAGATACGCAGTATTTT; CDR3: CASSLGTGDTDTQYF
J: TRBJ2-1; size: many; D: TRBD2; V: TRBV12-3/TRBV12-4; DNA: TGTGCCAGCAGTTTACGGACTAGCGGGAGAAATGAGCAGTTCTTC; CDR3: CASSLRTSGRNEQFF
J: TRBJ2-5; size: -; D: TRBD1; V: TRBV14; DNA: TGTGCCAGCAGCCTCGGGAGACAGGGGAAAGAGACCCAGTACTTC; CDR3: CASSLGRQGKETQYF